This TCR beta chain came from a study of CD8+CD57+ T cells in acquired aplastic anemia. The overall study: The average for DNA from sorted CD4+ and CD8+ cells was roughly 3 ug. An average of approximately 11 million reads for CD4+ cells was obtained from healthy donors. General study results and limits: Twenty-nine sequences, all CD8+ CDR3, were shared between patients and controls.

According to the study, genomic DNA was the template for TCR beta VDJ and CDR3 profiling. Each CDR3 protein is one row after TCRdb ran MiXCR on the reads. This sample carries over 200,000 distinct CDR3 sequences, 61% of them seen once, and the ten largest clones take 25% to 30%. The germline V gene encodes CDR1 SGDLS and CDR2 YYNGEE. This CDR3 region has 15 residues. V lost 0 bases, J lost 3 bases, and 10 bases lay in between. The table lists this clonotype with many counts. Its antigen is unknown. This sequence was found in a human donor in good health. V gene TRBV9 combines with J gene TRBJ2-1; D is unresolved. The sequenced sample consisted of sorted CD4+, CD8+, or CD8+CD57+ T cells (not recorded which) from PBMCs. The CDR3 here is CASSVVPADYNEQFF. CDR3 DNA sequence: TGTGCCAGCAGCGTAGTTCCGGCGGACTACAATGAGCAGTTCTTC.